This is a list of T cell receptor beta chains from one sample in a study of shared clonotypes between healthy human individuals. Clones were read by immunoSEQ multiplex PCR, and TCRdb kept only the in-frame ones, dropping some. The sample contains some 700,000 clones, about 90% of which appear only once. The sample was memory CD8+ T cells from PBMCs. These receptors came from a man between 18 and 35 years old in good health. Some clones in this sample may be carry-over from other donors' samples. The CDR3 runs from the conserved cysteine through the conserved F or W. A D gene is named only where the DNA matches it firmly. The size field is filled for only some rows; it gives once, few, many or a size class.

v_gene,j_gene,abundance,d_gene,CDR3aa,CDR3nt
TRBV7-8,TRBJ2-7,NA,TRBD1,CASSSKPGQGREQYF,TGTGCCAGCAGCTCCAAGCCGGGACAGGGTCGCGAGCAGTACTTC
TRBV14,TRBJ2-5,NA,NA,CASSHRGWGQETQYF,TGTGCCAGCAGCCACAGGGGTTGGGGCCAAGAGACCCAGTACTTC
TRBV7-6,TRBJ2-3,NA,NA,CASTPLRADTQYF,TGTGCCAGCACCCCACTTCGGGCAGATACGCAGTATTTT
TRBV5-1,TRBJ2-3,NA,NA,CASSSKLRGLTDTQYF,TGCGCCAGCAGTTCGAAACTGAGGGGGTTAACAGATACGCAGTATTTT
TRBV28,TRBJ2-7,NA,NA,CASSPRDRPGDEQYF,TGTGCCAGCAGCCCAAGAGACAGGCCCGGCGACGAGCAGTACTTC
TRBV13,TRBJ2-1,NA,NA,CASSLGRDEQFF,TGTGCCAGCAGCTTAGGTCGGGATGAGCAGTTCTTC
TRBV15,TRBJ2-4,NA,TRBD2,CATSRDQEGTGGRAKNIQYF,TGTGCCACCAGCAGAGATCAGGAAGGCACGGGAGGGCGGGCCAAAAACATTCAGTACTTC
TRBV7-9,TRBJ2-3,NA,NA,CASSLTDTQYF,TGTGCCAGCAGCCTCACAGATACGCAGTATTTT
TRBV19,TRBJ1-4,NA,NA,CASSMRSDHRLVFF,TGTGCCAGTAGTATGCGGTCAGACCATCGGTTGGTGTTTTTT
TRBV4-1,TRBJ2-7,NA,TRBD2,CASSPGLAPYEQYF,TGCGCCAGCAGCCCGGGACTAGCTCCCTACGAGCAGTACTTC
TRBV7-9,TRBJ2-7,NA,NA,CASSLALWESYEQYF,TGTGCCAGCAGCTTAGCGCTCTGGGAATCCTACGAGCAGTACTTC
TRBV7-3,TRBJ2-2,NA,NA,CASSLVGAGELFF,TGTGCCAGCAGCCTGGTTGGGGCCGGGGAGCTGTTTTTT
TRBV9,TRBJ2-7,NA,NA,CASSVARTDDPYEQYF,TGTGCCAGCAGCGTAGCTCGGACCGACGATCCCTACGAGCAGTACTTC
TRBV4-2,TRBJ1-1,NA,TRBD1,CASSQGQGALLAEAFF,TGTGCCAGCAGCCAGGGACAGGGAGCCTTGTTAGCTGAAGCTTTCTTT
TRBV4-1,TRBJ1-2,NA,NA,CASSQLEKAGGYTF,TGCGCCAGCAGCCAACTAGAAAAAGCGGGAGGCTACACCTTC
TRBV28,TRBJ2-7,NA,NA,CASTTYQRFSTYEQYF,TGTGCCAGCACCACTTATCAGCGATTCTCCACCTACGAGCAGTACTTC
TRBV9,TRBJ2-3,NA,TRBD2,CASSVGPSGSTDTQYF,TGTGCCAGCAGCGTAGGCCCTAGCGGAAGCACAGATACGCAGTATTTT
TRBV7-9,TRBJ2-7,NA,NA,CASSLISRTYEQYF,TGTGCCAGCAGCTTGATTTCCAGAACCTACGAGCAGTACTTC
TRBV2,TRBJ2-1,NA,TRBD1,CASSQDRGHNEQFF,TGTGCCAGCAGTCAGGACAGGGGCCACAATGAGCAGTTCTTC
TRBV5-6,TRBJ1-2,NA,TRBD1,CASSQGQAYGYTF,TGTGCCAGCAGCCAAGGACAGGCCTATGGCTACACCTTC
TRBV5-4,TRBJ2-7,NA,NA,CASSLSRVSYEQYF,TGTGCCAGCAGCTTGTCCAGGGTTTCCTACGAGCAGTACTTC
TRBV4-2,TRBJ2-7,NA,TRBD1,CASSQLGTGGFEQYF,TGTGCCAGCAGCCAGCTCGGGACAGGGGGTTTCGAGCAGTACTTC
TRBV29-1,TRBJ1-4,NA,TRBD1,CSVDRGQGNEKLFF,TGCAGCGTGGACAGGGGGCAGGGTAATGAAAAACTGTTTTTT
TRBV29-1,TRBJ2-1,once,NA,CSVEGGEARRSYNEQFF,TGCAGCGTGGAGGGGGGGGAGGCTCGACGCTCCTACAATGAGCAGTTCTTC
TRBV29-1,TRBJ2-7,NA,NA,CSVEDPGVEGYEQYF,TGCAGCGTTGAAGATCCGGGGGTGGAGGGGTACGAGCAGTACTTC
TRBV28,TRBJ1-3,NA,NA,CASSPTGSPGNTIYF,TGTGCCAGCAGTCCCACAGGGTCGCCGGGAAACACCATATATTTT
TRBV6-5,TRBJ1-2,NA,NA,CASSYSSGVRAYGYTF,TGTGCCAGCAGTTATTCGAGCGGGGTTAGAGCCTATGGCTACACCTTC
TRBV7-3,TRBJ2-5,NA,NA,CARTGVGETQYF,TGTGCCAGAACGGGAGTAGGAGAGACCCAGTACTTC
TRBV28,TRBJ2-7,NA,TRBD2,CASSAGLVGWREYEQYF,TGTGCCAGCTCCGCGGGGTTGGTAGGTTGGCGGGAGTACGAGCAGTACTTC
TRBV5-8,TRBJ1-5,NA,NA,CASSFREGNQPQHF,TGTGCCAGCAGCTTTAGGGAGGGCAATCAGCCCCAGCATTTT
TRBV29-1,TRBJ2-7,NA,TRBD2,CSVELASGKYEQYF,TGCAGCGTTGAGTTGGCTAGCGGAAAGTACGAGCAGTACTTC
TRBV7-9,TRBJ2-1,NA,TRBD2,CASSGRTSGRLGDYNEQFF,TGTGCCAGCAGCGGACGGACTAGCGGGAGGTTGGGGGACTACAATGAGCAGTTCTTC
TRBV5-6,TRBJ2-3,once,NA,CASSSGTRTDTQYF,TGTGCCAGCAGCTCCGGGACACGCACAGATACGCAGTATTTT
TRBV6-1,TRBJ2-7,NA,NA,CASSYSTGYEQYF,TGTGCCAGCAGCTATAGCACAGGGTACGAGCAGTACTTC
TRBV4-1,TRBJ1-2,NA,NA,CASSQDVGGYTF,TGCGCCAGCAGCCAAGATGTAGGTGGCTACACCTTC
TRBV7-9,TRBJ1-4,once,TRBD1,CASSSWDSLNEKLFF,TGTGCCAGCAGCTCCTGGGACAGCTTAAATGAAAAACTGTTTTTT
TRBV5-4,TRBJ2-5,NA,NA,CASGFPTGFGETQYF,TGTGCCAGCGGCTTCCCCACAGGGTTTGGAGAGACCCAGTACTTC
TRBV4-2,TRBJ1-2,NA,TRBD1,CASREGTGYNYGYTF,TGTGCCAGCAGGGAGGGGACAGGCTATAACTATGGCTACACCTTC
TRBV9,TRBJ2-1,NA,TRBD2,CASTGTSGHYNEQFF,TGTGCCAGCACTGGGACTAGCGGGCACTACAATGAGCAGTTCTTC
TRBV7-2,TRBJ2-7,NA,NA,CASDLGAGTGFYEQYF,TGTGCCAGCGACCTGGGTGCAGGGACTGGATTCTACGAGCAGTACTTC
TRBV27,TRBJ2-7,NA,NA,CASSLSFGTGLVYEQYF,TGTGCCAGCAGTTTATCCTTTGGGACAGGACTAGTCTACGAGCAGTACTTC
TRBV27,TRBJ2-7,NA,TRBD1,CASSSRGRQGLWEQYF,TGTGCCAGCAGTTCCAGGGGGCGACAGGGTCTTTGGGAGCAGTACTTC
TRBV19,TRBJ1-5,NA,NA,CASSNLDDQPQHF,TGTGCCAGTAGTAATCTAGATGATCAGCCCCAGCATTTT